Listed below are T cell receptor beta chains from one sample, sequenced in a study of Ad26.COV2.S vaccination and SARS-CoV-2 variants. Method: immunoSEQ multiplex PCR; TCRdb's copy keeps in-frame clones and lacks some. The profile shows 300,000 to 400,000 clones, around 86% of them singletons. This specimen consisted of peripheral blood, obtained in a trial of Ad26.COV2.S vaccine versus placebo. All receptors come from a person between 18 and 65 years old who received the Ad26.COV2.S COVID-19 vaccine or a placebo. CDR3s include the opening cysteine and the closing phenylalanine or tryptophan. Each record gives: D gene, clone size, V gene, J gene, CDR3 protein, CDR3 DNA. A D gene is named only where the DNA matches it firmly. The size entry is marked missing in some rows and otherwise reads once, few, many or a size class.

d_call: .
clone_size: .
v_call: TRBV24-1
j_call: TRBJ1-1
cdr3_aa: CATSDRQPCLNTEAFF
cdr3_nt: TGTGCCACCAGTGACAGACAGCCTTGCCTGAACACTGAAGCTTTCTTT

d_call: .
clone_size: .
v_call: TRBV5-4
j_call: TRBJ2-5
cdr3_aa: CASSLSAGAETQYF
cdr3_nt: TGTGCCAGCAGCTTGTCTGCGGGGGCAGAGACCCAGTACTTC

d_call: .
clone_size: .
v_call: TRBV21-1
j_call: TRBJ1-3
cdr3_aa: CASTRSWAVGNTIYF
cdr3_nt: .

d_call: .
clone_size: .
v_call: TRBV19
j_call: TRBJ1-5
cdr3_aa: CASSILLTQNQPQHF
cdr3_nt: TGTGCCAGTAGTATTTTGTTAACACAGAACCAGCCCCAGCATTTT

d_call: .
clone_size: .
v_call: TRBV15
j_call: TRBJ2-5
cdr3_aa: CATNPPGGETQYF
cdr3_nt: TGTGCCACCAACCCCCCCGGAGGGGAGACCCAGTACTTC

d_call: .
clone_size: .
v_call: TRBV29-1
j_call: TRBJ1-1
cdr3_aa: CSVEFGQNTEAFF
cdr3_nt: TGCAGCGTTGAATTCGGGCAGAACACTGAAGCTTTCTTT

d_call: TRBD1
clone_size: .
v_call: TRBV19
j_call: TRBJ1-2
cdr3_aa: CASSIGAGGYGYTF
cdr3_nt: TGTGCCAGTAGTATAGGGGCAGGGGGCTATGGCTACACCTTC

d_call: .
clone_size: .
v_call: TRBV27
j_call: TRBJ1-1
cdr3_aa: CASSSPGGEAFF
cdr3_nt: TGTGCCAGCAGTTCCCCGGGGGGGGAAGCTTTCTTT

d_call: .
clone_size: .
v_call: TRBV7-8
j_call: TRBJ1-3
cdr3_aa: CASSFSSAGNTIYF
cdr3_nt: TGTGCCAGCAGCTTCTCGAGTGCTGGAAACACCATATATTTT

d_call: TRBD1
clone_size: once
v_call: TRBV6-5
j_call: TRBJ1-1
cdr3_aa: CASSYSTGAGGTEAFF
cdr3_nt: TGTGCCAGCAGTTACTCGACTGGGGCAGGGGGCACTGAAGCTTTCTTT

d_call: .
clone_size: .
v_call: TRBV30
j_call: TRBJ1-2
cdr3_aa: CAWSVRADYGYTF
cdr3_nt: TGTGCCTGGAGTGTACGGGCTGACTATGGCTACACCTTC

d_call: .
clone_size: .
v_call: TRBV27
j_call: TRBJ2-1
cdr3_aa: CASSWGDRRSSYNEQFF
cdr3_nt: TGTGCCAGCAGTTGGGGCGATCGGCGGAGCTCCTACAATGAGCAGTTCTTC

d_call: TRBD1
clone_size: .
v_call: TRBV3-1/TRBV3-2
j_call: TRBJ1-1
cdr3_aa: CASSRTGLNTEAFF
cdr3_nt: TGTGCCAGCAGCAGGACAGGTTTGAACACTGAAGCTTTCTTT

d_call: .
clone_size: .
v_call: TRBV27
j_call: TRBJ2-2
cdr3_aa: CASSPGGAGTGELFF
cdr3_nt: TGTGCCAGCAGTCCGGGGGGCGCGGGCACCGGGGAGCTGTTTTTT

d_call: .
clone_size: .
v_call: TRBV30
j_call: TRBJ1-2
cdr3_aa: CAWSKNRVLDYGYTF
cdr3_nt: TGTGCCTGGAGTAAAAACAGGGTCCTGGACTATGGCTACACCTTC

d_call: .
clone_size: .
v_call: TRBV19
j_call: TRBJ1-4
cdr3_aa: CASSTRAGSDEKLFF
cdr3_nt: TGTGCCAGTAGTACCCGGGCAGGTTCGGATGAAAAACTGTTTTTT